The rows below give T cell receptor beta chains drawn from one sample of a study of blood T cell repertoires in COVID-19. This table comes from immunoSEQ multiplex PCR, and its TCRdb copy is limited to in-frame clones, with some not included. The sample comprises 130,000 or so clones, more than 70% of which are singletons, and around a tenth rests with the top ten. The sequenced material came from peripheral blood. The receptors derive from a man aged 45-60 years with acute or convalescent COVID-19. Both conserved end residues are part of each CDR3. Fields, in order: clone size, J gene, D gene, V gene, CDR3 protein, CDR3 DNA. The D gene is left open where the match is weak. Clone sizes are given selectively: once, few, many, or a class where the clone is expanded.

size: -; J: TRBJ1-4; D: TRBD1; V: TRBV28; CDR3: CASSSKYIRDRVNEKLFF; DNA: TGTGCCAGCAGTTCAAAATACATAAGGGACAGGGTTAATGAAAAACTGTTTTTT
size: -; J: TRBJ1-6; D: -; V: TRBV6-5; CDR3: CASSMRESPLHF; DNA: TGTGCCAGCAGTATGCGGGAATCACCCCTCCACTTT
size: -; J: TRBJ2-5; D: -; V: TRBV6-2/TRBV6-3; CDR3: CASSDSQETQYF; DNA: TGTGCCAGCAGTGACAGCCAAGAGACCCAGTACTTC
size: -; J: TRBJ2-1; D: TRBD1; V: TRBV7-3; CDR3: CASSPSRDSHEQFF; DNA: TGTGCCAGCAGCCCATCCCGGGACAGCCATGAGCAGTTCTTC
size: -; J: TRBJ1-2; D: -; V: TRBV28; CDR3: CASSLSGFYGYTF; DNA: TGTGCCAGCAGTTTATCGGGGTTTTACGGCTACACCTTC
size: -; J: TRBJ2-7; D: TRBD2; V: TRBV5-1; CDR3: CASSRGGHGAIYEQYF; DNA: TGCGCCAGCAGCCGGGGAGGGCATGGAGCTATATACGAGCAGTACTTC
size: -; J: TRBJ1-1; D: -; V: TRBV6-6; CDR3: CASSYPGEGGTEAFF; DNA: TGTGCCAGCAGTTACCCGGGGGAAGGAGGCACTGAAGCTTTCTTT
size: -; J: TRBJ2-2; D: -; V: TRBV3-1/TRBV3-2; CDR3: CASSQGRGTGELFF; DNA: TGTGCCAGCAGCCAAGGCAGGGGAACCGGGGAGCTGTTTTTT
size: -; J: TRBJ1-1; D: -; V: TRBV28; CDR3: CASSKLNRAEAFF; DNA: TGTGCCAGCAGTAAATTAAACAGGGCTGAAGCTTTCTTT
size: once; J: TRBJ2-7; D: TRBD2; V: TRBV7-2; CDR3: CASSLGREGSEQYF; DNA: TGTGCCAGCAGCTTAGGGCGGGAGGGCTCCGAGCAGTACTTC
size: once; J: TRBJ1-5; D: -; V: TRBV18; CDR3: CASSPTGLNQPQHF; DNA: TGTGCCAGCTCACCTACAGGGCTCAATCAGCCCCAGCATTTT
size: -; J: TRBJ1-5; D: TRBD1; V: TRBV19; CDR3: CASSGTGSFLQHF; DNA: TGTGCCAGTAGTGGGACAGGGTCTTTTCTCCAGCATTTT
size: -; J: TRBJ1-2; D: -; V: TRBV5-1; CDR3: CASSQDSNYGYTF; DNA: TGCGCCAGCAGCCAGGACAGTAACTATGGCTACACCTTC
size: -; J: TRBJ2-5; D: -; V: TRBV7-2; CDR3: CASSLNSGSWETQYF; DNA: TGTGCCAGCAGCTTAAACTCAGGGTCCTGGGAGACCCAGTACTTC
size: -; J: TRBJ1-3; D: TRBD1; V: TRBV28; CDR3: CASSLRTGYPPSSGNTIYF; DNA: TGTGCCAGCAGTCTCCGGACAGGATACCCGCCTAGCTCTGGAAACACCATATATTTT
size: -; J: TRBJ2-5; D: TRBD2; V: TRBV4-2; CDR3: CASSHIAGGPARETQYF; DNA: TGTGCCAGCAGCCATATAGCGGGGGGGCCGGCAAGGGAGACCCAGTACTTC
size: once; J: TRBJ2-3; D: TRBD2; V: TRBV11-2; CDR3: CASSFLAGGPSQYF; DNA: TGTGCCAGCAGCTTCCTAGCGGGGGGGCCGTCGCAGTATTTT
size: -; J: TRBJ1-5; D: -; V: TRBV6-4; CDR3: CASSRVSGQPQHF; DNA: TGTGCCAGCTCGAGGGTCTCCGGTCAGCCCCAGCATTTT
size: -; J: TRBJ2-5; D: -; V: TRBV28; CDR3: CASSLTRADQETQYF; DNA: TGTGCCAGCAGTTTAACCAGGGCAGACCAAGAGACCCAGTACTTC
size: -; J: TRBJ2-3; D: TRBD2; V: TRBV27; CDR3: CASRAGLAASTDTQYF; DNA: TGTGCCAGCAGAGCAGGACTAGCGGCTAGCACAGATACGCAGTATTTT
size: -; J: TRBJ2-3; D: -; V: TRBV20-1; CDR3: CSARLAHGWYF; DNA: TGCAGTGCTAGACTAGCCCACGGTTGGTATTTT
size: -; J: TRBJ1-1; D: TRBD1; V: TRBV7-9; CDR3: CASTHKGTGEGFAEAFF; DNA: TGTGCCAGCACCCACAAGGGGACAGGGGAAGGTTTCGCTGAAGCTTTCTTT
size: -; J: TRBJ1-1; D: -; V: TRBV7-9; CDR3: CASSFVGGSEAFF; DNA: TGTGCCAGCAGCTTTGTGGGAGGAAGTGAAGCTTTCTTT
size: few; J: TRBJ2-5; D: -; V: TRBV11-2; CDR3: CASGFAGETQYF; DNA: TGTGCCAGCGGGTTCGCGGGAGAGACCCAGTACTTC
size: -; J: TRBJ1-2; D: TRBD1; V: TRBV18; CDR3: CASSPGQGPYYGYTF; DNA: TGTGCCAGCTCACCGGGACAGGGACCCTATTATGGCTACACCTTC
size: -; J: TRBJ2-1; D: -; V: TRBV3-1/TRBV3-2; CDR3: CASSSYRSYNDGVIF; DNA: TGTGCCAGCAGCTCATACAGGAGCTACAATGATGGGGTAATCTTC
size: -; J: TRBJ1-1; D: -; V: TRBV28; CDR3: CASSHYPPEKPSEAFF; DNA: TGTGCCAGCAGCCATTATCCCCCGGAGAAACCATCGGAAGCTTTCTTT
size: -; J: TRBJ1-5; D: -; V: TRBV10-1; CDR3: CASSTGFQPQHF; DNA: TGCGCCAGCTCCACGGGGTTTCAGCCCCAGCATTTT
size: few; J: TRBJ2-4; D: -; V: TRBV7-9; CDR3: CASSLDSLAKNIQYF; DNA: TGTGCCAGCAGCTTAGACAGCCTAGCCAAAAACATTCAGTACTTC
size: -; J: TRBJ1-1; D: -; V: TRBV18; CDR3: CASSPAARDTEAFF; DNA: TGTGCCAGCTCACCAGCTGCGAGGGACACTGAAGCTTTCTTT
size: once; J: TRBJ1-1; D: -; V: TRBV9; CDR3: CASSVFGGNTEAFF; DNA: TGTGCCAGCAGCGTTTTCGGCGGGAACACTGAAGCTTTCTTT
size: -; J: TRBJ2-1; D: TRBD2; V: TRBV28; CDR3: CASSSVAGGDSYNEQFF; DNA: TGTGCCAGCAGTTCTGTAGCGGGAGGGGACTCCTACAATGAGCAGTTCTTC
size: -; J: TRBJ2-1; D: TRBD2; V: TRBV2; CDR3: CASSLGLAVSYNEQFF; DNA: TGTGCCAGCAGTCTGGGACTAGCGGTCTCCTACAATGAGCAGTTCTTC
size: -; J: TRBJ1-5; D: -; V: TRBV28; CDR3: CASTTPRGSNQPQHF; DNA: TGTGCCAGCACGACCCCGAGAGGAAGCAATCAGCCCCAGCATTTT
size: -; J: TRBJ2-1; D: -; V: TRBV13; CDR3: CASSLGLNNEQFF; DNA: TGTGCCAGCAGCTTAGGACTCAACAATGAGCAGTTCTTC